The present TCR beta chain was sequenced within a study of shared clonotypes between healthy human individuals. On this clone itself: The antigen remains unidentified. This CDR3 is also generated by other DNA sequences in the sample.

Produced via immunoSEQ multiplex PCR; TCRdb's table is partial and in-frame only. The sample has around 1.6 million clones, 95% to 99% seen once. General study results and limits: Only blood was sampled, and tissue TCR repertoires likely differ from blood ones. Naive subsets usually exceeded memory subsets in estimated richness. For naive CD4 cells, around 5% of clonotypes were shared across a handful of donors. Among non-shared clonotypes, generation probabilities were lower than among those shared by all four donors.

The sequenced sample was naive CD4+ T cells sorted from blood. The subset here: CD45RA+ positively selected. The sequence derives from a man in his thirties or forties in good health.

In DNA form, the CDR3 reads TGTGCCAGCTCACCGACAGGGGCCCCCTACGAGCAGTACTTC. Translated, it gives CASSPTGAPYEQYF. V usage is TRBV18 and J usage is TRBJ2-7; 8 nucleotides line up with TRBD1. Germline lookup yields CDR1 KGHSH and CDR2 LQKENI. With 3 bases clipped from V and 2 bases from J, the junction kept 3 bases outside the gene matches. CDR3 size: 14 residues.